These T cell receptor beta chains were read from a single sample in a study of cytomegalovirus exposure and HLA in healthy donors. Using immunoSEQ multiplex PCR, the repertoire was profiled, and TCRdb retains in-frame clones only, with some absent. The profile shows 100,000 to 150,000 clones, around four fifths of them singletons. The sequenced material came from PBMCs. These receptors were taken from a boy aged 2-9 years in good health and CMV-seronegative. The CDR3 runs from the conserved cysteine through the conserved F or W.

>TRBV11-3
CASSLDHVGGANEQFF
>TRBV7-3
CASSLSQGDIQYF
>TRBV2
CASSEFSSEAFF
>TRBV4-3
CASSQGDRAGANVLTF
>TRBV7-3
CASSLTTGGDKDTQYF
>TRBV6-5
CASTGRDTIYF
>TRBV7-9
CASSSASGAWNEQFF
>TRBV5-1
CASSFFPSPGNTIYF
>TRBV30
CAWSVRRADTQYF
>TRBV6-4
CASSEGRGAGDTQYF
>TRBV5-4
CASSSKTGELFF
>TRBV4-3
CASSQEQGSGANVLTF
>TRBV18
CASSPSTGASEQYF
>TRBV27
CASSLTPQPHDTRTDTQYF
>TRBV9
CASTPGLAVTYEQYF
>TRBV13
CASSLGRLGGTEAFF
>TRBV19
CASRARNYGYTF
>TRBV30
CAWGQYGYTF
>TRBV4-1
CASSFVYGLQETQYF
>TRBV13
CASSPRRESGNEQFF
>TRBV4-2
CASSPRGGEYSNQPQHF
>TRBV6-4
CASSDSIVRGGELFF
>TRBV9
CASSLGLAGPSYNEQFF
>TRBV2
CASRIDRAGELFF
>TRBV5-1
CASSLGDRDMNTEAFF
>TRBV5-1
CASSFGTGYYEQYF
>TRBV27
CASSSTGGYGEQFF
>TRBV5-5
CASRTGEDGYTF
>TRBV7-9
CSSSLVTDEQYF
>TRBV6-5
CASSSGIGSYNEQFF
>TRBV6-5
CASSYSRGGSYGYTF
>TRBV19
CASSSPGTGFEKLFF
>TRBV27
CASSTGHKYYGYTF
>TRBV7-9
CASSPGLAGDNEQFF
>TRBV28
CASSHMLSWGYTF
>TRBV27
CASSLTSGWEQFF
>TRBV6-1
CASGPTGREYGYTF
>TRBV9
CASSAFAGGPYEQYF
>TRBV28
CASSSKLNTEAFF
>TRBV6-5
CASQTRGLTNYGYTF
>TRBV10-3
CAISESGGRVGYTF
>TRBV5-1
CASSPLQDDYNEQFF
>TRBV6-4
CASSEGGGTYNEQFF
>TRBV30
CAWRSSGDWNEQFF
>TRBV6-5
CASSYSNGGGKYF
>TRBV9
CASSGSGSWSTDTQYF
>TRBV7-3
CASSLGGGGRGETQYF
>TRBV27
CASSLGTGFYEQYF
>TRBV4-3
CASSQDGPGQGGQPQHF
>TRBV19
CASSSDRVGYYGYTF